Listed below are T cell receptor beta chains from one sample, sequenced in a study of T-cell memory formation after mild COVID-19. TCRdb recomputed calls from the 5' RACE reads with MiXCR, one row per CDR3 protein. The table lists 360,000 or so distinct CDR3 sequences, approximately 27% of them singletons, with less than 15% in the top ten. The sequenced material came from PBMCs or a T cell subset sorted from them (not recorded which). Receptors originate from an adult woman who had mild COVID-19 (a few samples of this study predate the infection). Cell type and time point are not known. Both conserved end residues are part of each CDR3. Each record gives: J gene, clone size, D gene, V gene, CDR3 DNA, CDR3 protein. D genes are given only for firm matches. Part of the rows lack a size; the others show once, few, many or a class for expanded clones.

J gene: TRBJ2-1; clone size: -; D gene: TRBD2; V gene: TRBV27; CDR3 DNA: TGTGCCAGCAGTCCGGGGACTAGCGGGAGTCAACAGAAGTTCTTC; CDR3 protein: CASSPGTSGSQQKFF
J gene: TRBJ2-1; clone size: -; D gene: TRBD2; V gene: TRBV7-9; CDR3 DNA: TGTGCCAGCAGTCGAGGACTAGCGGGAGTTAATGAGCAGTTCTTC; CDR3 protein: CASSRGLAGVNEQFF
J gene: TRBJ2-2; clone size: few; D gene: -; V gene: TRBV24-1; CDR3 DNA: TGTGCCACCAGTGATGCCGGGGAGCTGTTTTTT; CDR3 protein: CATSDAGELFF
J gene: TRBJ2-7; clone size: -; D gene: -; V gene: TRBV19; CDR3 DNA: TGTGCCAGTATCCTGACAGGCCTCTACGAGCAGTACTTC; CDR3 protein: CASILTGLYEQYF
J gene: TRBJ2-7; clone size: few; D gene: TRBD1; V gene: TRBV5-1; CDR3 DNA: TGCGCCAGCAGCTTGGCCTACCGGGACAGTAACTACGAGCAGTACTTC; CDR3 protein: CASSLAYRDSNYEQYF
J gene: TRBJ2-7; clone size: -; D gene: TRBD1; V gene: TRBV29-1; CDR3 DNA: TGCAGCGTGGGACAGGGAGTCTACGAGCAGTACTTC; CDR3 protein: CSVGQGVYEQYF
J gene: TRBJ1-5; clone size: -; D gene: TRBD1; V gene: TRBV2; CDR3 DNA: TGTGCCAGCAGCGACCTTACCGGGACAGGGGACCAGCCCCAGCATTTT; CDR3 protein: CASSDLTGTGDQPQHF
J gene: TRBJ2-5; clone size: -; D gene: -; V gene: TRBV2; CDR3 DNA: TGTGCCAGCAGTGAAACAGGGTCATTTGGTGAGACCCAGTACTTC; CDR3 protein: CASSETGSFGETQYF
J gene: TRBJ2-7; clone size: -; D gene: -; V gene: TRBV10-3; CDR3 DNA: TGTGACCTCCGCCCTGGTCAGGGGTCTAGGGAGCAGTACTTC; CDR3 protein: CDLRPGQGSREQYF
J gene: TRBJ1-1; clone size: -; D gene: -; V gene: TRBV7-6; CDR3 DNA: TGTGCCAGCAGCTTATCCCGTGGGGGTTGGTCGGAAGCTTTCTTT; CDR3 protein: CASSLSRGGWSEAFF
J gene: TRBJ2-3; clone size: -; D gene: -; V gene: TRBV9; CDR3 DNA: TGTGCCAGCAGCGTGGGCGATCGCACAGATACGCAGTATTTT; CDR3 protein: CASSVGDRTDTQYF
J gene: TRBJ2-7; clone size: few; D gene: TRBD1; V gene: TRBV12-3/TRBV12-4; CDR3 DNA: TGTGCCAGCAGTTTAGAGGGACAGGGACCCTACGAGCAGTACTTC; CDR3 protein: CASSLEGQGPYEQYF
J gene: TRBJ2-7; clone size: few; D gene: TRBD2; V gene: TRBV7-3; CDR3 DNA: TGTGCCAGCAGCTTTAGCGGGGTCCACGGGGACGAGCAGTACTTC; CDR3 protein: CASSFSGVHGDEQYF
J gene: TRBJ2-2; clone size: -; D gene: -; V gene: TRBV6-2/TRBV6-3; CDR3 DNA: TGTGCCAGCAGGAGGGGCCACACCGGGGAGCTGTTTTTT; CDR3 protein: CASRRGHTGELFF